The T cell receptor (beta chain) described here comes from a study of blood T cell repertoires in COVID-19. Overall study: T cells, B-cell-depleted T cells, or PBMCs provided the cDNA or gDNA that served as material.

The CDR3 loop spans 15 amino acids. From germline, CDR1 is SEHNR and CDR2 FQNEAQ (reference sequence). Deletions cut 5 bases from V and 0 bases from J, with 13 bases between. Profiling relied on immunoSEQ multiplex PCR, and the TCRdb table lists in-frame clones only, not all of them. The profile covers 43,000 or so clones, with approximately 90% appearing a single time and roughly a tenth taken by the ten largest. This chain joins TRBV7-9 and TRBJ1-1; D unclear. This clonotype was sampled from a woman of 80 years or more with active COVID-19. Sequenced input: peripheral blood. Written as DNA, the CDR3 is TGTGCCAGCAGCCCCCTCGGGAGGATGAACACTGAAGCTTTCTTT. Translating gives CASSPLGRMNTEAFF.